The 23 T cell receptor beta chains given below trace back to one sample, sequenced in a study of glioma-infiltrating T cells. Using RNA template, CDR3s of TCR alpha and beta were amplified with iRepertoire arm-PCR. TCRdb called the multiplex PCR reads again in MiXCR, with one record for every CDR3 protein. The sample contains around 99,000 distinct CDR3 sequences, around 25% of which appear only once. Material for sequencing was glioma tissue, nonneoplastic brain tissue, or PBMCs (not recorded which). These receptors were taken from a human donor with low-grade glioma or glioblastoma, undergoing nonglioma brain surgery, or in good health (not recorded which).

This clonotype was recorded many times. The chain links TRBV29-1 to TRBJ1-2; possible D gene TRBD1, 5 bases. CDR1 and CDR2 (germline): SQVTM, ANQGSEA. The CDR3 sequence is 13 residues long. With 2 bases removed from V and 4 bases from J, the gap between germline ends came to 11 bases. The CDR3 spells CSVESDTRYGYTF. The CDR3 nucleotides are TGCAGCGTTGAATCGGACACCCGCTATGGCTACACCTTC.

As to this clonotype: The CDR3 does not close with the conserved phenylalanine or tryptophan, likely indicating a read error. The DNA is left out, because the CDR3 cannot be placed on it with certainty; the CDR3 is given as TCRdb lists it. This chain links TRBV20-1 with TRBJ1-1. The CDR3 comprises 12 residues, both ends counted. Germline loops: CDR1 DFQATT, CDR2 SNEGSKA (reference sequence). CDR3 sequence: CSAMVLNTEALL.

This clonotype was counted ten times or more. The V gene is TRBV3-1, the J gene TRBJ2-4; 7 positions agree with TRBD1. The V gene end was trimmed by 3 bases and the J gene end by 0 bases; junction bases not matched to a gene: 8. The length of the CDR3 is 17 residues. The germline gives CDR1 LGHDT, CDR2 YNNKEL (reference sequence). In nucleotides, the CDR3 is TGTGCCAGCAGCCATCGACAGGGAGCTCTAGCCAAAAACATTCAGTACTTC. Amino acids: CASSHRQGALAKNIQYF.

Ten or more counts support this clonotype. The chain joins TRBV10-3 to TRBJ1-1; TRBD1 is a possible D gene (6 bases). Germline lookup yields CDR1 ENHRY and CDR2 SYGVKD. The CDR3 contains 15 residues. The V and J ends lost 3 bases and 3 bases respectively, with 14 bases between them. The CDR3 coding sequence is TGTGCCATCAGTGACCCACAGAGGGGGGACACTGAAGCTTTCTTT. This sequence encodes CAISDPQRGDTEAFF.

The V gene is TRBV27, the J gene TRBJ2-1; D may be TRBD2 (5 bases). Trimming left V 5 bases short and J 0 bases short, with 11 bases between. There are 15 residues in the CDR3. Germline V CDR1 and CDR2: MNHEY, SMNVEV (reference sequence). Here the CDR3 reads CASSRSRGSYNEQFF. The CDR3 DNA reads TGTGCCAGCAGTCGATCCCGGGGCTCCTACAATGAGCAGTTCTTC.

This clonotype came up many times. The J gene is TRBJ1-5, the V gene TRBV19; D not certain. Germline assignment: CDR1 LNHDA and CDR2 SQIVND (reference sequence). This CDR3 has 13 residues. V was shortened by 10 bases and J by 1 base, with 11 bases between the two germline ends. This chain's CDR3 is CATAWASNQPQHF. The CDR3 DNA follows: TGTGCCACTGCATGGGCCAGCAATCAGCCCCAGCATTTT.

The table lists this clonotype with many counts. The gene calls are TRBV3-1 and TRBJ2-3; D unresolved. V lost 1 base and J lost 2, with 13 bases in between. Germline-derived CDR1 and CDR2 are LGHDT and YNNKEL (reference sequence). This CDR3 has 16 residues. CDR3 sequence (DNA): TGTGCCAGCAGCCAAGTAGTGACGAGAGCCACAGATACGCAGTATTTT. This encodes CASSQVVTRATDTQYF.

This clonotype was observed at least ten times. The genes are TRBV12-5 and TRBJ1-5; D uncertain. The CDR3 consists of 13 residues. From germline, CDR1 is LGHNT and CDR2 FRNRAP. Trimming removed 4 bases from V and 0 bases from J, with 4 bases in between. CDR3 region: CASGWNSNQPQHF. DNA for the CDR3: TGTGCTAGTGGTTGGAATAGCAATCAGCCCCAGCATTTT.

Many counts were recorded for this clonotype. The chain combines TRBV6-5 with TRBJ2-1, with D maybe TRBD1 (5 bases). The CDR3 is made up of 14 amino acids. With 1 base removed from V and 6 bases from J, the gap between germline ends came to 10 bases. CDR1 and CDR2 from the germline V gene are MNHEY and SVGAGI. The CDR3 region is CASSYYGALNEQFF. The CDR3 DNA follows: TGTGCCAGCAGTTACTATGGGGCTCTCAATGAGCAGTTCTTC.

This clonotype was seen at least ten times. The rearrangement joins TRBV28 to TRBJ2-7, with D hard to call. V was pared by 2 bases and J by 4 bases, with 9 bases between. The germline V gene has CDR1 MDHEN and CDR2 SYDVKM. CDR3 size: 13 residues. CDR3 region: CASSLLSRYEQYF. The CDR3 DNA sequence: TGTGCCAGCAGTTTACTAAGCAGGTACGAGCAGTACTTC.

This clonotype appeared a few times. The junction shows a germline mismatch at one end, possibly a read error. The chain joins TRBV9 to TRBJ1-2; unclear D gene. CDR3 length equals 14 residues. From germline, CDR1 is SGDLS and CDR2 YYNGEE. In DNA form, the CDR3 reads TGTGCCAGCAGCGTAACCACATCTAACTATGGCTACAACTTC. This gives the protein CASSVTTSNYGYNF.

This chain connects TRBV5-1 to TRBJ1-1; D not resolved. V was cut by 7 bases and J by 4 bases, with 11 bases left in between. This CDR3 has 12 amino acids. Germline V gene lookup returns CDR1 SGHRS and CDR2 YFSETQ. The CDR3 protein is CASLEPGTEAFF. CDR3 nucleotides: TGCGCCAGCCTCGAACCTGGCACTGAAGCTTTCTTT.

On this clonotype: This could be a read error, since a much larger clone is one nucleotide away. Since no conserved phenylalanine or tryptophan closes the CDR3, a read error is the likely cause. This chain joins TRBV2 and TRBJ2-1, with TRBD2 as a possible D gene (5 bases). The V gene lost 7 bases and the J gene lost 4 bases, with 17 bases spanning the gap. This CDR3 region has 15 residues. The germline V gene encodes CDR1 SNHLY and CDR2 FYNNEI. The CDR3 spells CASIQDTSGYNEQFS. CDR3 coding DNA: TGTGCCAGCATCCAAGATACCAGCGGATACAATGAGCAGTTCTCC.

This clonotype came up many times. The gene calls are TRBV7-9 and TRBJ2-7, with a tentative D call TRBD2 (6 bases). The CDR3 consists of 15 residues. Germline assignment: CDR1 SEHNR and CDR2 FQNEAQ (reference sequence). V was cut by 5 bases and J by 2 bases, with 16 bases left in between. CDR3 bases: TGTGCCAGCAGCGAGGCCGGGACTTTTCCCTACGAGCAGTACTTC. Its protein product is CASSEAGTFPYEQYF. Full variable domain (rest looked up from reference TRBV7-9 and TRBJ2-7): DTGVSQNPRHKITKRGQNVTFRCDPISEHNRLYWYRQTLGQGPEFLTYFQNEAQLEKSRLLSDRFSAERPKGSFSTLEIQRTEQGDSAMYLCASSEAGTFPYEQYFGPGTRLTVT.

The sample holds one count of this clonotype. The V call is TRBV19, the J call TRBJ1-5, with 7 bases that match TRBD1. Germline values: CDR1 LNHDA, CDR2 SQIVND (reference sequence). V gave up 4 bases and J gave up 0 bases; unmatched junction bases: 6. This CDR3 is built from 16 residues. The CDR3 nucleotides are TGTGCCAGTAGTACGGGACAGCGTTATAGCAATCAGCCCCAGCATTTT. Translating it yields CASSTGQRYSNQPQHF.

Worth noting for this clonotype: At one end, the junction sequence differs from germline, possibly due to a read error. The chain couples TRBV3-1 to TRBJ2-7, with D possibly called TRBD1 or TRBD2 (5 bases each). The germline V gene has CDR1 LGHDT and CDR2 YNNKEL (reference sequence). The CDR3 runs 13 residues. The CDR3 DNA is TGTGCCAGCAGCATGGGACGCTCCTACGCGCAGTACTTC. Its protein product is CASSMGRSYAQYF.

The CDR3 sequence: CASSLLEETQYF. Here the CDR3 DNA reads TGTGCCAGCAGTTTGCTGGAAGAGACCCAGTACTTC. The rearrangement uses TRBV2 and TRBJ2-5; no clear D. V dropped 5 bases and J dropped 3 bases, with 7 bases sitting between them. Germline CDR1 and CDR2: SNHLY and FYNNEI. The CDR3 is 12 amino acids.

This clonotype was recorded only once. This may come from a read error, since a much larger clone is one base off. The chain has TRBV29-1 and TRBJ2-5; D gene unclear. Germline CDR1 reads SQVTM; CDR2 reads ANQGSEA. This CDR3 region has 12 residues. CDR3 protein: CSGQPYQGTQYF. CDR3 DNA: TGCAGCGGTCAGCCGTACCAAGGGACCCAGTACTTC.

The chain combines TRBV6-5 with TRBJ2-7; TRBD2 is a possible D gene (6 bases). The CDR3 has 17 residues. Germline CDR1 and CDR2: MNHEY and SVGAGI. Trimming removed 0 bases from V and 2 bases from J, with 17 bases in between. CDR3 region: CASSYSSEGRSPYEQYF. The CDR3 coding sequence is TGTGCCAGCAGTTACTCATCGGAGGGACGATCTCCCTACGAGCAGTACTTC.

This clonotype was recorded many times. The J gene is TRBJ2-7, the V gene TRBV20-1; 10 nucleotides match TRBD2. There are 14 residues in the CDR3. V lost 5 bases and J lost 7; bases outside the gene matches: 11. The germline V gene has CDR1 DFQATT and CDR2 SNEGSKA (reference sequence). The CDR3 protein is CSAFPQRGGREQYF. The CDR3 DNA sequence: TGCAGTGCTTTCCCCCAGCGGGGGGGGAGGGAGCAGTACTTC.

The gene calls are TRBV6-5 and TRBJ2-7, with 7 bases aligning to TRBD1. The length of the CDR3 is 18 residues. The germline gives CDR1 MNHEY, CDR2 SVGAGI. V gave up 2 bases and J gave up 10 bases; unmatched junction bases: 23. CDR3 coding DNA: TGTGCCAGCAGTTACCAACAGGGGCGAGTATTGTCGAGGTACAAACAGTACTTC. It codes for CASSYQQGRVLSRYKQYF.

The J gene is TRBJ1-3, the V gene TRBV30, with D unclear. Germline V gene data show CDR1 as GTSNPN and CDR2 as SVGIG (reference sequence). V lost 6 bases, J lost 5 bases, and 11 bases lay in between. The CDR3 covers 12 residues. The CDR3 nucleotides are TGTGCCTGCGATGCCGCTCGAAACACCATATATTTT. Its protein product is CACDAARNTIYF. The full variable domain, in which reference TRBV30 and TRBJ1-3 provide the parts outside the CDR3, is SQTIHQWPATLVQPVGSPLSLECTVEGTSNPNLYWYRQAAGRGLQLLFYSVGIGQISSEVPQNLSASRPQDRQFILSSKKLLLSDSGFYLCACDAARNTIYFGEGSWLTVV.

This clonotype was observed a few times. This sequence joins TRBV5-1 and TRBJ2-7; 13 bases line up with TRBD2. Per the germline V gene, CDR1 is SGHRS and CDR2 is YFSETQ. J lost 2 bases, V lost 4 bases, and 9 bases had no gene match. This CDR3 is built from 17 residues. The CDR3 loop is CASSPGTSGAFAYEQYF. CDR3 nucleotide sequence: TGCGCCAGCAGCCCCGGGACTAGCGGGGCCTTTGCCTACGAGCAGTACTTC.